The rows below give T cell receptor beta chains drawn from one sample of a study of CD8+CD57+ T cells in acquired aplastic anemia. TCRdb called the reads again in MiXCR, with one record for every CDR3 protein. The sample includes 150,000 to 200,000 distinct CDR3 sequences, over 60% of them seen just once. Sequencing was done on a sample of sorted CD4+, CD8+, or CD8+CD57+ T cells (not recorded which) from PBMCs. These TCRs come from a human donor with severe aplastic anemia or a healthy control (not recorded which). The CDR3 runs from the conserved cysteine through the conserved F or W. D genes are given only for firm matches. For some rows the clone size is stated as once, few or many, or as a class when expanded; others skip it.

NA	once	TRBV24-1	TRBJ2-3	CATNQASTDTQYF	TGTGCCACCAACCAGGCGTCCACAGATACGCAGTATTTT
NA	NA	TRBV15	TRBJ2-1	CATSFTTNEQFF	TGTGCCACCAGCTTTACTACAAATGAGCAGTTCTTC
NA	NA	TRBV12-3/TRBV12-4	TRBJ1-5	CASTSGGFQPQHF	TGTGCCAGCACCTCTGGAGGGTTTCAGCCCCAGCATTTT
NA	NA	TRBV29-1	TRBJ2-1	CSVVGIDREQFF	TGCAGCGTTGTTGGGATTGATCGTGAGCAGTTCTTC
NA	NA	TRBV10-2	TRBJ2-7	CASSESARGIEF	TGCGCCAGCAGTGAGTCGGCTCGGGGAATTGAGTTC
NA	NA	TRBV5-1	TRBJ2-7	CASSCQGGSYEQYF	TGCGCCAGCAGCTGCCAGGGTGGGTCCTACGAGCAGTACTTC
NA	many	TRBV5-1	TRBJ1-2	CASSLGGPGDGYTF	TGCGCCAGCAGCTTGGGCGGTCCGGGGGATGGCTACACCTTC
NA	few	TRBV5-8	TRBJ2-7	CASRWLHEQYF	TGTGCCAGCCGGTGGCTCCACGAGCAGTACTTC
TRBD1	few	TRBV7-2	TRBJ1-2	CASSRDRAYGYTF	TGTGCCAGCAGCCGAGACAGGGCCTATGGCTACACCTTC
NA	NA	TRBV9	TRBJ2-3	CASSSPSLGTPADTQYF	TGTGCCAGCAGCTCCCCTTCTCTCGGGACGCCCGCCGATACGCAGTATTTT
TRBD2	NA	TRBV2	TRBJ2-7	CASSEAPTGGSSTYEQYF	TGTGCCAGCAGTGAAGCCCCCACCGGCGGGAGCTCCACCTACGAGCAGTACTTC
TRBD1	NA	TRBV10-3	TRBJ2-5	CAIRDRGDAETQYF	TGTGCCATCCGGGACAGGGGAGATGCGGAGACCCAGTACTTC